Presented here are 25 T cell receptor beta chains from one specimen sequenced in a study of CD8 T cells in Susac syndrome. An input of roughly 0.45 to 1 ug of RNA was subjected to reverse transcription using random hexamers. TCRdb redid the calling of the immunoSEQ multiplex PCR reads with MiXCR, one entry per CDR3 protein. The sample lists some 200,000 distinct CDR3 sequences; over 90% were seen once. The sequenced material came from CD8+ T cells from PBMCs. All receptors derive from a human donor with Susac syndrome.

The chain combines TRBV20-1 with TRBJ2-3; D assignment may be TRBD1 or TRBD2 (6 bases each). Trimming removed 5 bases from V and 1 base from J, with 16 bases in between. The CDR3 is 15 amino acids. Germline V lookup: CDR1 DFQATT, CDR2 SNEGSKA (reference sequence). The CDR3 protein is CSAGPGAERTDTQYF. The DNA of the CDR3 is TGCAGTGCTGGACCGGGGGCCGAGCGCACAGATACGCAGTATTTT.

The chain couples TRBV28 to TRBJ1-2; D is perhaps TRBD1 (6 bases). Germline CDR1 MDHEN, CDR2 SYDVKM. The CDR3 totals 15 residues. V was trimmed by 5 bases and J by 4 bases, leaving 17 bases between them. CDR3 sequence reads: CASSIDSGTTYGYTF. CDR3 nucleotide sequence: TGTGCCAGCAGTATAGATTCCGGGACAACCTATGGCTACACCTTC.

This sequence joins TRBV5-1 and TRBJ2-7; D may be TRBD1 (6 bases). Trimming pared 0 bases from V and 3 bases from J, leaving 16 bases between. Germline CDR1 reads SGHRS; CDR2 reads YFSETQ. This CDR3 is built from 16 residues. CDR3 protein: CASSLGVAGDGYEQYF. CDR3 DNA: TGCGCCAGCAGCTTGGGGGTGGCAGGGGACGGCTACGAGCAGTACTTC.

This CDR3 reads CAIPDRGFSGANVLTF. For the CDR3, the DNA is TGTGCCATCCCGGACAGGGGGTTTTCTGGGGCCAACGTCCTGACTTTC. The chain joins TRBV5-4 to TRBJ2-6; 10 bases agree with TRBD1. The germline V gene encodes CDR1 SGHNT and CDR2 YYREEE (reference sequence). Trimming cost V 9 bases and J 1 base; bases outside gene matches: 7. There are 16 residues in the CDR3.

The chain combines TRBV2 with TRBJ2-1; 10 positions agree with TRBD2. The CDR3 is made up of 15 amino acids. Per germline, CDR1 SNHLY and CDR2 FYNNEI. Losses at the gene ends were 6 bases for V and 3 bases for J; bases not matched to a gene: 5. The CDR3 nucleotides are TGTGCCAGCAGGGGTGGACTAGCGGACTACAATGAGCAGTTCTTC. It is translated as CASRGGLADYNEQFF.

The chain is built from TRBV20-1 and TRBJ1-2; D perhaps matches TRBD1 (5 bases). CDR3 length equals 13 residues. Deletions cut 3 bases from V and 4 bases from J, with 12 bases between. Germline CDR1 is DFQATT and CDR2 is SNEGSKA (reference sequence). The CDR3 DNA reads as TGCAGTGCTAGTGCGACAGATTTCTATGGCTACACCTTC. Translation gives CSASATDFYGYTF.

This chain joins TRBV20-1 and TRBJ1-4, with TRBD1 as a possible D gene (5 bases). Per the germline V gene, CDR1 is DFQATT and CDR2 is SNEGSKA (reference sequence). V was trimmed by 5 bases and J by 0 bases, leaving 16 bases between them. This CDR3 spans 16 amino acids. The CDR3 reads CSAPRTLTSTNEKLFF. Written as DNA, the CDR3 is TGCAGTGCTCCTCGGACACTAACATCAACTAATGAAAAACTGTTTTTT.

CDR3 amino acids: CASSLVGAEGDIQYF. CDR3 coding DNA: TGTGCCAGCAGCTTGGTGGGGGCTGAGGGTGACATTCAGTACTTC. This rearrangement joins TRBV5-6 to TRBJ2-4; perhaps TRBD1 as D (6 bases). The CDR3 totals 15 residues. CDR1 is SGHDT, CDR2 YYEEEE, per germline. V shed 0 bases and J shed 8 bases, with 15 bases lying between them.

The chain employs TRBV5-6 and TRBJ2-7, with 10 bases identical to TRBD1. J was trimmed by 3 bases and V by 7 bases; bases with no gene match: 4. This CDR3 region has 13 residues. In germline, CDR1 is SGHDT, CDR2 YYEEEE. The CDR3 sequence: CASDGTGDYEQYF. CDR3 coding DNA: TGTGCCAGCGACGGGACAGGGGACTACGAGCAGTACTTC. Using reference TRBV5-6 and TRBJ2-7 for the parts outside the CDR3, the full variable domain is DAGVTQSPTHLIKTRGQQVTLRCSPKSGHDTVSWYQQALGQGPQFIFQYYEEEERQRGNFPDRFSGHQFPNYSSELNVNALLLGDSALYLCASDGTGDYEQYFGPGTRLTVT.

The chain employs TRBV5-4 and TRBJ2-1; 14 positions agree with TRBD2. The CDR3 sequence is 20 residues long. Germline CDR1 and CDR2: SGHNT and YYREEE (reference sequence). The trim removed 4 bases at V and 0 bases at J, leaving 12 bases unmatched. As DNA, the CDR3 is TGTGCCAGCAGCCCACCCTCGGGACTAGCGGGAGTAGGCTCCTACAATGAGCAGTTCTTC. It codes for CASSPPSGLAGVGSYNEQFF.

This clonotype turned up a few times. CDR3 coding DNA: TGTGCCACCAGTGATTTGCCGGGTCACGAGCAGTACTTC. Its translation: CATSDLPGHEQYF. The V call is TRBV24-1, the J call TRBJ2-7; no clear D. V lost 0 bases and J lost 5, with 7 bases in between. This CDR3 contains 13 residues. Germline V lookup: CDR1 KGHDR, CDR2 SFDVKD.

This clonotype showed up just once. The chain joins TRBV12-3 or TRBV12-4 to TRBJ2-1, with D uncertain. Trimming cost V 0 bases and J 5 bases, with 11 bases left between them. The CDR3 contains 15 residues. CDR3 DNA sequence: TGTGCCAGCAGTTTAGCGCTTGTAACTAACAATGAGCAGTTCTTC. It yields the protein CASSLALVTNNEQFF.

The rearrangement joins TRBV13 to TRBJ2-7, with D possibly matching TRBD1 (5 bases). From germline, CDR1 is PRHDT and CDR2 FYEKMQ (reference sequence). The CDR3 spans 13 residues. The CDR3 DNA reads TGTGCTACCTTGGGGCCAGCCCCCCCCGAGCAGTACTTC. Translating gives CATLGPAPPEQYF.

V and J are TRBV28 and TRBJ1-1; 7 bases fit TRBD1. Germline V gene sequence: CDR1 MDHEN, CDR2 SYDVKM. CDR3 length: 11 residues. Unmatched junction bases numbered 6, after V lost 7 bases and J lost 10 bases. CDR3 sequence: CASNYRGRAFF. In DNA form, the CDR3 reads TGTGCCAGCAACTACAGGGGAAGAGCTTTCTTT. The whole variable domain, filled in from reference TRBV28 and TRBJ1-1, reads DVKVTQSSRYLVKRTGEKVFLECVQDMDHENMFWYRQDPGLGLRLIYFSYDVKMKEKGDIPEGYSVSREKKERFSLILESASTNQTSMYLCASNYRGRAFFGQGTRLTVV.

This clonotype has more than one count but fewer than ten. This chain uses TRBV27 with TRBJ1-5; no clear D. The CDR3 totals 12 residues. Per germline, CDR1 MNHEY and CDR2 SMNVEV (reference sequence). The ends were cut back, 3 bases at V and 6 bases at J, with 6 bases in the middle. CDR3 DNA: TGTGCCAGCAGTTTTCGGGGTCAGCCCCAGCATTTT. It yields the protein CASSFRGQPQHF.

The chain uses TRBV6-1 and TRBJ2-3; tentatively, D is TRBD2 (6 bases). Trimming pared 3 bases from V and 2 bases from J, leaving 9 bases between. Germline V gives CDR1 MNHNS, CDR2 SASEGT. The CDR3 sequence is 14 residues long. The CDR3 loop reads CASSEEGITDTQYF. The CDR3 DNA reads TGTGCCAGCAGTGAGGAGGGGATCACAGATACGCAGTATTTT.

The chain is built from TRBV2 and TRBJ1-1; the D is unclear. Germline V gene sequence: CDR1 SNHLY, CDR2 FYNNEI. V was clipped by 0 bases and J by 0 bases, with 14 bases between them. CDR3 length equals 17 residues. This chain's CDR3 is CASSEAPPGSMNTEAFF. The CDR3 DNA is TGTGCCAGCAGTGAAGCCCCGCCGGGATCTATGAACACTGAAGCTTTCTTT.

The chain has TRBV27 and TRBJ1-6, with D possibly TRBD1 on 6 matching bases. CDR1 is MNHEY and CDR2 is SMNVEV in the germline V gene (reference sequence). Trimming shortened V by 5 bases and J by 7 bases, and 18 bases separated the two germline ends. CDR3 length: 16 residues. The CDR3 protein is CASSPGTTGWNSPLHF. CDR3 in DNA: TGTGCCAGCAGTCCCGGTACCACAGGGTGGAATTCACCCCTCCACTTT.

This clonotype was recorded once. The V and J genes are TRBV19 and TRBJ2-7; 7 bases fit TRBD1. Trimming took 5 bases from V and 6 from J; bases not matched to a gene: 7. The CDR3 length is 13 residues. The germline V gene encodes CDR1 LNHDA and CDR2 SQIVND (reference sequence). The CDR3 region is CASSSLTGTEQYF. Here the CDR3 DNA reads TGTGCCAGTAGTTCGTTGACAGGGACCGAGCAGTACTTC.

This clonotype has a handful of counts. The rearrangement joins TRBV20-1 to TRBJ2-5; TRBD2 aligns across 12 bases. The germline V gene has CDR1 DFQATT and CDR2 SNEGSKA (reference sequence). This CDR3 is 15 amino acids long. V trimming: 3 bases; J trimming: 6 bases; junction bases outside the gene matches: 8. CDR3 in DNA: TGCAGTGCTAGCCTCCTAGCGGGAGGGCCGAAGACCCAGTACTTC. Its translation: CSASLLAGGPKTQYF.

V gene TRBV9 combines with J gene TRBJ1-2; 11 bases match TRBD1. From germline, CDR1 is SGDLS and CDR2 YYNGEE. Germline trimming cut 2 bases from V and 9 bases from J; bases unmatched to any gene: 6. CDR3 length: 14 residues. In nucleotides, the CDR3 is TGTGCCAGCAGCGTGGGACAGGGGGATGTAAGCTACACCTTC. Translating it yields CASSVGQGDVSYTF.

The chain couples TRBV7-2 to TRBJ2-1; 9 positions match TRBD2. Germline V gene lookup returns CDR1 SGHTA and CDR2 FQGNSA. CDR3 length: 15 amino acids. V dropped 7 bases and J dropped 7; count of bases not matched to a gene: 11. This chain's CDR3 is CASTRGQAGGNEQFF. As DNA, the CDR3 is TGTGCCAGCACCAGAGGACAGGCGGGGGGGAATGAGCAGTTCTTC.

This chain uses TRBV20-1 with TRBJ1-1; D may be TRBD1 (5 bases). The V end lost 1 base, the J end lost 3 bases, and 15 bases lay between the germline ends. In germline, CDR1 is DFQATT, CDR2 SNEGSKA (reference sequence). This CDR3 comprises 15 residues. CDR3: CSARAGGAIYTEAFF. CDR3 coding DNA: TGCAGTGCTAGAGCGGGAGGGGCGATTTACACTGAAGCTTTCTTT.

The chain uses TRBV5-5 and TRBJ1-1; the D gene is possibly TRBD1 (6 bases). V lost 1 base to trimming and J lost 4 bases, with 11 bases between them. The CDR3 runs to 14 residues. Germline V lookup: CDR1 SGHKS, CDR2 YYEKEE (reference sequence). The CDR3 DNA follows: TGTGCCAGCAGCTTGTACAGGGTAGGCACTGAAGCTTTCTTT. This codes for CASSLYRVGTEAFF.

J is TRBJ2-1 and V is TRBV7-6; tentatively, D is TRBD1 (5 bases). Germline V gene lookup returns CDR1 SGHVS and CDR2 FNYEAQ. Trimming left V 1 base short and J 6 bases short, with 13 bases between. The length of the CDR3 is 15 residues. Written as DNA, the CDR3 is TGTGCCAGCAGCTTAGACAGGTCCCCCAGCAATGAGCAGTTCTTC. Protein: CASSLDRSPSNEQFF.